One sample yielded the 10 T cell receptor beta chains listed below, sequenced in a study of blood T cell repertoires in COVID-19. Using immunoSEQ multiplex PCR, the repertoire was profiled, and TCRdb retains in-frame clones only, with some absent. The table records approximately 110,000 clones, around 83% of them present only once. The sequencing input was peripheral blood. Receptors originate from an elderly woman with COVID-19, enrolled during active disease.

V gene TRBV27 combines with J gene TRBJ2-3; 8 bases align to TRBD1. From germline, CDR1 is MNHEY and CDR2 SMNVEV (reference sequence). The CDR3 is 16 residues long. J was trimmed by 5 bases and V by 6 bases; bases with no gene match: 13. The CDR3 protein is CASSSRLTGVQDTQYF. DNA of the CDR3: TGTGCCAGCAGCTCCCGACTGACAGGGGTACAAGATACGCAGTATTTT.

This clone was observed once. This chain links TRBV19 with TRBJ2-7, with 12 bases matching TRBD2. CDR3 size: 15 residues. CDR1 and CDR2 from the germline V gene are LNHDA and SQIVND (reference sequence). V gave up 5 bases and J gave up 6 bases; unmatched junction bases: 8. CDR3 coding DNA: TGTGCCAGTAGTGCGAGACTAGCGGGAGTTAGCGAGCAGTACTTC. Amino acids: CASSARLAGVSEQYF.

This clone has a single count. The chain joins TRBV28 to TRBJ1-4; TRBD1 is a possible D gene (6 bases). V lost 11 bases and J lost 7, with 11 bases in between. The CDR3 has 11 amino acids. Germline lookup yields CDR1 MDHEN and CDR2 SYDVKM. As DNA, the CDR3 is TGTGCCGCTCGGGGGGCTGAAAAACTGTTTTTT. This translates into CAARGAEKLFF.

The chain links TRBV28 to TRBJ1-4; unclear D gene. This CDR3 comprises 13 residues. Trimming cost V 2 bases and J 10 bases, with 11 bases left between them. CDR1 MDHEN and CDR2 SYDVKM come from the germline V gene. CDR3 residues: CASSLGPEGKLFF. The CDR3, as DNA: TGTGCCAGCAGTTTAGGCCCCGAGGGAAAACTGTTTTTT.

This rearrangement joins TRBV20-1 to TRBJ2-2; 7 bases are a match to TRBD1. The germline V gene encodes CDR1 DFQATT and CDR2 SNEGSKA (reference sequence). The CDR3 is 14 amino acids. With 3 bases clipped from V and 3 bases from J, the junction kept 4 bases outside the gene matches. CDR3 loop: CSASPTGDTGELFF. The CDR3 region has the DNA TGCAGTGCTAGTCCTACAGGGGACACCGGGGAGCTGTTTTTT.

The rearrangement joins TRBV9 to TRBJ2-7; D is perhaps TRBD2 (6 bases). Germline values: CDR1 SGDLS, CDR2 YYNGEE. This CDR3 has 14 amino acids. The V gene lost 2 bases and the J gene lost 5 bases, with 14 bases spanning the gap. In nucleotides, the CDR3 is TGTGCCAGCAGCGTCCAATTTTGGGGGGACGAGCAGTACTTC. This translates into CASSVQFWGDEQYF. Drawing the rest from reference TRBV9 and TRBJ2-7, the complete variable domain is DSGVTQTPKHLITATGQRVTLRCSPRSGDLSVYWYQQSLDQGLQFLIQYYNGEERAKGNILERFSAQQFPDLHSELNLSSLELGDSALYFCASSVQFWGDEQYFGPGTRLTVT.

Only a few counts were recorded for this clone. The rearrangement links TRBV5-4 to TRBJ1-1, with D possibly TRBD1 on 6 matching bases. V lost 1 base and J lost 3, with 19 bases in between. Germline V gene sequence: CDR1 SGHNT, CDR2 YYREEE (reference sequence). This CDR3 spans 17 amino acids. CDR3 amino acids: CASSLRVNPRGYTEAFF. The CDR3 coding sequence is TGTGCCAGCAGCTTGCGGGTCAACCCGAGGGGGTACACTGAAGCTTTCTTT.

DNA for the CDR3: TGTGCCACCAGCTCCTCGGGGGCTGGGGCCAACGTCCTGACTTTC. It yields the protein CATSSSGAGANVLTF. J is TRBJ2-6 and V is TRBV19, with D maybe TRBD2 (6 bases). This CDR3 is 15 amino acids long. V lost 10 bases, J lost 2 bases, and 15 bases lay in between. The V gene's germline CDR1 is LNHDA and CDR2 SQIVND (reference sequence). Based on the CDR3 plus reference TRBV19 and TRBJ2-6, the full variable domain is DGGITQSPKYLFRKEGQNVTLSCEQNLNHDAMYWYRQDPGQGLRLIYYSQIVNDFQKGDIAEGYSVSREKKESFPLTVTSAQKNPTAFYLCATSSSGAGANVLTFGAGSRLTVL.

V is TRBV11-1 and J is TRBJ2-5; D not certain. In germline, CDR1 is SGHAT, CDR2 FQDESV (reference sequence). The germline V and J ends were trimmed by 5 bases and 5 bases, with 12 bases remaining between them. The CDR3 extends over 13 amino acids. This CDR3 reads CASSPTTGETQYF. The CDR3 bases are TGTGCCAGCAGCCCTACCACCGGGGAGACCCAGTACTTC. Variable domain in full (rest from reference TRBV11-1 and TRBJ2-5): EAEVAQSPRYKITEKSQAVAFWCDPISGHATLYWYRQILGQGPELLVQFQDESVVDDSQLPKDRFSAERLKGVDSTLKIQPAELGDSAMYLCASSPTTGETQYFGPGTRLLVL.

The chain employs TRBV19 and TRBJ2-2; 13 bases are shared with TRBD2. The CDR3 loop spans 14 amino acids. The V and J ends lost 10 bases and 6 bases, in that order; junction bases with no gene match: 5. From germline, CDR1 is LNHDA and CDR2 SQIVND (reference sequence). DNA of the CDR3: TGTGCCACCAGACTAGCGGGAGGACCCGGGGAGCTGTTTTTT. As protein: CATRLAGGPGELFF.